Listed below are T cell receptor beta chains from one sample, sequenced in a study of cytomegalovirus exposure and HLA in healthy donors. Profiling relied on immunoSEQ multiplex PCR, and the TCRdb table lists in-frame clones only, not all of them. The data hold 170,000 or so clones, with 80% to 85% observed a single time. Material: PBMCs. These receptors were taken from a boy under 10 years old in good health and CMV-seronegative. Each CDR3 is given with its conserved first and last residue. The D gene is left open where the match is weak. Some rows mark clone size as missing; the rest say once, few, many or name a class of expanded clone.

j_call d_call clone_size v_call cdr3_length cdr3_aa cdr3_nt
TRBJ2-1 - once TRBV19 17 CASSNILALSSYNEQFF TGTGCCAGTAGTAACATACTAGCTCTGAGCTCCTACAATGAGCAGTTCTTC
TRBJ2-3 TRBD1 once TRBV7-9 17 CASSRQGARLSPDTQYF TGTGCCAGCAGTCGACAGGGGGCGAGACTTAGCCCAGATACGCAGTATTTT
TRBJ1-1 - - TRBV5-1 14 CASSSRQENTEAFF TGCGCCAGCAGCTCCCGACAGGAAAACACTGAAGCTTTCTTT
TRBJ1-2 TRBD1 - TRBV9 15 CASSVALQGARGYTF TGTGCCAGCAGCGTAGCCCTCCAGGGGGCACGGGGCTACACCTTC
TRBJ2-7 TRBD1 - TRBV15 18 CATSFEIVRDRDDYEQYF TGTGCCACCAGCTTTGAAATCGTGAGGGACAGAGATGACTACGAGCAGTACTTC
TRBJ2-2 TRBD1 few TRBV18 16 CASSPFDRGSTGELFF TGTGCCAGCTCACCGTTTGACAGGGGCTCCACCGGGGAGCTGTTTTTT
TRBJ2-1 TRBD1 - TRBV11-1 16 CASSLSDRALRNEQFF TGTGCCAGCAGCTTAAGTGACAGGGCGTTGCGGAATGAGCAGTTCTTC
TRBJ2-1 TRBD2 - TRBV5-1 16 CASSLVAGGSYNEQFF TGCGCCAGCAGCTTGGTGGCGGGAGGGTCCTACAATGAGCAGTTCTTC
TRBJ2-5 TRBD2 - TRBV2 17 CASRMTSGRYLQETQYF TGTGCCAGCAGGATGACTAGCGGGAGGTACCTCCAAGAGACCCAGTACTTC
TRBJ2-7 - - TRBV28 14 CASSLEGPPWEQYF TGTGCCAGCAGTTTGGAGGGACCGCCTTGGGAGCAGTACTTC
TRBJ1-2 TRBD1 - TRBV6-1 16 CASSGTGGRRMRGYTF TGTGCCAGCAGTGGGACAGGGGGGCGTAGGATGCGGGGCTACACCTTC
TRBJ2-7 TRBD1 - TRBV29-1 14 CSVEDGTGGDEQYF TGCAGCGTTGAAGATGGGACAGGGGGAGACGAGCAGTACTTC
TRBJ1-5 TRBD1 once TRBV18 15 CASSPSRDRNQPQHF TGTGCCAGCTCACCATCCCGGGACAGGAATCAGCCCCAGCATTTT
TRBJ2-2 - - TRBV18 15 CASSPLTGSTGELFF TGTGCCAGCTCACCACTAACAGGGTCCACCGGGGAGCTGTTTTTT
TRBJ1-6 TRBD1 - TRBV7-6 13 CASQGAYNSPLHF TGTGCCAGCCAGGGGGCCTATAATTCACCCCTCCACTTT
TRBJ1-4 - - TRBV10-2 16 CASSESGPLGGEKLFF TGCGCCAGCAGTGAGTCCGGTCCCCTGGGGGGAGAAAAACTGTTTTTT
TRBJ1-1 - - TRBV2 16 CASSEVANSLNTEAFF TGTGCCAGCAGTGAAGTGGCTAACAGCTTGAACACTGAAGCTTTCTTT
TRBJ2-7 - once TRBV18 11 CASSLDYEQYF TGTGCCAGCTCACTAGATTACGAGCAGTACTTC
TRBJ2-5 - - TRBV23-1 14 CASSRRRYQETQYF TGCGCCAGCAGTCGACGGCGGTACCAAGAGACCCAGTACTTC
TRBJ2-3 TRBD1 - TRBV14 15 CASSQVDRDADTQYF TGTGCCAGCAGCCAAGTCGACAGGGACGCAGATACGCAGTATTTT
TRBJ2-3 - - TRBV10-3 14 CAIGRDSYTDTQYF TGTGCCATTGGACGAGACAGCTACACAGATACGCAGTATTTT
TRBJ2-5 TRBD1 - TRBV28 16 CASSPRGQGRQETQYF TGTGCCAGCAGTCCAAGGGGACAGGGTAGGCAAGAGACCCAGTACTTC
TRBJ1-4 - - TRBV5-4 13 CASSPDMGEKLFF TGTGCCAGCAGCCCGGACATGGGTGAAAAACTGTTTTTT
TRBJ1-2 TRBD1 - TRBV19 15 CASSIFTDRDYGYTF TGTGCCAGTAGTATCTTTACGGACAGGGACTATGGCTACACCTTC
TRBJ2-1 - - TRBV6-6 12 CASGGRSSEQFF TGTGCCAGCGGGGGCAGAAGTAGTGAGCAGTTCTTC
TRBJ2-7 TRBD1 - TRBV7-9 14 CASSPHRGLDEQYF TGTGCCAGCAGCCCTCACAGGGGGCTCGACGAGCAGTACTTC
TRBJ1-2 TRBD1 - TRBV30 14 CAWSGDRGIWGYTF TGTGCCTGGAGTGGGGACAGGGGTATTTGGGGCTACACCTTC
TRBJ2-1 - - TRBV4-1 15 CASSQQGPSYNEQFF TGCGCCAGCAGCCAACAGGGGCCCTCCTACAATGAGCAGTTCTTC
TRBJ1-1 - - TRBV6-6 14 CASRRGQDLTEAFF TGTGCCAGCAGACGCGGACAAGACTTAACTGAAGCTTTCTTT
TRBJ2-4 - - TRBV6-1 13 CASNKETKNIQYF TGTGCCAGCAATAAGGAGACCAAAAACATTCAGTACTTC
TRBJ2-7 - - TRBV21-1 16 CASSKALWEGSYEQYF TGTGCCAGCAGCAAAGCGCTCTGGGAGGGTTCCTACGAGCAGTACTTC
TRBJ2-1 - once TRBV4-1 13 CATTEGLGNEQFF TGCGCCACGACGGAGGGATTGGGGAATGAGCAGTTCTTC
TRBJ2-3 TRBD2 - TRBV5-1 15 CATKYSSGRRDTQYF TGCGCCACCAAATACTCTAGCGGGAGAAGGGATACGCAGTATTTT
TRBJ2-1 - - TRBV10-3 17 CAISKTRDSEDHNEQFF TGTGCCATCAGTAAAACCCGGGACTCCGAAGACCACAATGAGCAGTTCTTC
TRBJ2-3 TRBD2 - TRBV5-1 16 CASSFGLAANKVTQYF TGCGCCAGCAGCTTTGGACTAGCGGCAAACAAGGTAACGCAGTATTTT
TRBJ2-7 TRBD2 - TRBV27 15 CASSSLAGDSNEQYF TGTGCCAGCAGTTCTCTAGCGGGAGATTCTAACGAGCAGTACTTC
TRBJ2-5 - - TRBV28 17 CASSLSGQTARQETQYF TGTGCCAGCAGTTTATCGGGACAAACAGCCCGACAAGAGACCCAGTACTTC
TRBJ2-7 TRBD2 - TRBV7-2 15 CASSHLTSGSYGQYF TGTGCCAGCAGCCATCTGACTAGCGGGTCCTACGGGCAGTACTTC
TRBJ2-2 - - TRBV10-1 14 CASRDGRGTGELFF TGCGCCAGCAGGGACGGGAGAGGTACCGGGGAGCTGTTTTTT
TRBJ2-7 TRBD1 - TRBV5-8 15 CASSQQGTGYYEQYF TGTGCCAGCAGCCAGCAGGGGACAGGCTACTACGAGCAGTACTTC
TRBJ1-2 TRBD1 - TRBV5-1 14 CASSSQTGERGYTF TGCGCCAGCAGCTCCCAGACAGGGGAGCGTGGCTACACCTTC
TRBJ2-7 TRBD2 once TRBV7-6 16 CASSLDSGVLRAEQYF TGTGCCAGCAGCTTAGATAGCGGGGTCCTTCGAGCGGAGCAGTACTTC
TRBJ2-7 - - TRBV7-9 13 CASSPTAPGEQYF TGTGCCAGCAGCCCAACGGCTCCAGGTGAGCAGTACTTC
TRBJ2-3 TRBD1 - TRBV6-5 14 CASNQRGRTDTQYF TGTGCCAGCAACCAGAGGGGGCGCACAGATACGCAGTATTTT
TRBJ2-5 - - TRBV5-1 12 CASSAEGETQYF TGCGCCAGCAGCGCGGAGGGGGAGACCCAGTACTTC
TRBJ2-3 TRBD1 - TRBV5-1 16 CASSLRTGGVTDTQYF TGCGCCAGCAGCTTACGGACAGGGGGAGTCACAGATACGCAGTATTTT
TRBJ2-1 TRBD2 - TRBV15 16 CATSTRLAGGGDEQFF TGTGCCACCAGCACCCGACTAGCGGGAGGGGGCGATGAGCAGTTCTTC
TRBJ1-5 - - TRBV10-1 16 CASLIPVISSDQPQHF TGCGCCAGCTTAATTCCCGTAATAAGTAGCGATCAGCCCCAGCATTTT
TRBJ2-2 TRBD2 - TRBV11-2 18 CASSLYRLGLASTGELFF TGTGCCAGCAGCTTATATAGGTTGGGACTAGCTTCCACCGGGGAGCTGTTTTTT
TRBJ1-4 - - TRBV5-4 13 CASSMDSGEKLFF TGTGCCAGCAGCATGGACTCCGGTGAAAAACTGTTTTTT
TRBJ2-3 TRBD2 - TRBV14 13 CASSRGLVDTQYF TGTGCCAGCAGCCGGGGACTAGTGGATACGCAGTATTTT
TRBJ2-1 - - TRBV7-9 13 CASSLPHYGEQFF TGTGCCAGCAGCTTACCCCACTACGGTGAGCAGTTCTTC
TRBJ2-7 - - TRBV10-3 15 CAISPNQGGTYEQYF TGTGCCATCAGCCCAAACCAGGGGGGAACCTACGAGCAGTACTTC
TRBJ2-5 - - TRBV29-1 12 CSVEEQGETQYF TGCAGCGTTGAGGAACAGGGAGAGACCCAGTACTTC
TRBJ2-7 TRBD2 few TRBV7-9 16 CASSPTSGLGTYEQYF TGTGCCAGCAGCCCCACTAGCGGATTGGGAACCTACGAGCAGTACTTC
TRBJ2-3 TRBD2 - TRBV9 17 CASSGTSGSGNTDTQYF TGTGCCAGCAGCGGGACTAGCGGGAGCGGTAACACAGATACGCAGTATTTT
TRBJ2-5 TRBD1 - TRBV29-1 15 CSVEDDLTGGETQYF TGCAGCGTTGAAGATGACCTTACAGGGGGGGAGACCCAGTACTTC
TRBJ2-5 TRBD1 - TRBV9 15 CASSDRTGGVETQYF TGTGCCAGCAGTGATAGGACAGGGGGCGTAGAGACCCAGTACTTC